The 24 T cell receptor beta chains below come from one sample, sequenced in a study of control samples from healthy donors and cancer patients. Only in-frame clones appear in the TCRdb table, and some are missing; sequencing was by immunoSEQ multiplex PCR. Of about 130,000 clones listed, 80% to 95% are singletons. Sequencing was performed on blood. The receptors come from a middle-aged man in good health.

Note on this clone: The same CDR3 can be traced to other DNA sequences in this sample. The chain carries TRBV7-9 and TRBJ1-1; D remains ambiguous. Trimming removed 5 bases at V and 0 bases at J, with 7 bases between. Germline CDR1 and CDR2: SEHNR and FQNEAQ (reference sequence). The CDR3 contains 13 residues. CDR3 DNA sequence: TGTGCCAGCAGCCTTGATATGAACACTGAAGCTTTCTTT. It translates to CASSLDMNTEAFF.

This clone was detected many times. The chain couples TRBV13 to TRBJ1-1; D unresolved. CDR3 length equals 13 residues. Germline lookup yields CDR1 PRHDT and CDR2 FYEKMQ (reference sequence). The germline V and J ends were trimmed by 5 bases and 4 bases, with 11 bases remaining between them. The CDR3 DNA reads TGTGCCAGCAGCCTCAGCGGCGTCACTGAAGCTTTCTTT. Protein: CASSLSGVTEAFF.

The chain couples TRBV2 to TRBJ1-1; D is ambiguous. CDR3 length: 12 amino acids. Germline V gene data show CDR1 as SNHLY and CDR2 as FYNNEI. Trimming stripped 1 base from V and 8 bases from J, with 8 bases between. For the CDR3, the DNA is TGTGCCAGCAGTGAAGTTGGCTTAGAAGCTTTCTTT. Its translation: CASSEVGLEAFF.

The chain couples TRBV21-1 to TRBJ2-1; the D call of TRBD2 is as the table states it, not checked on the DNA. TRBV21-1 is flagged as a pseudogene. This CDR3 region has 11 residues. The DNA for the CDR3 is TGTGCCAGCAGCAAGCGCAATGAGCAGTTCTTC. It translates to CASSKRNEQFF.

The chain couples TRBV5-1 to TRBJ2-7; 9 bases align to TRBD1. The CDR3 runs 14 residues. V shed 4 bases and J 3 bases; nucleotides not matched to a gene: 5. Germline CDR1 SGHRS, CDR2 YFSETQ. For the CDR3, the DNA is TGCGCCAGCAGCACCGGGACAGGGAACTACGAGCAGTACTTC. Translation gives CASSTGTGNYEQYF.

The J gene is TRBJ2-2, the V gene TRBV3-1 (or the pseudogene TRBV3-2); tentatively, D is TRBD1 (6 bases). The CDR3 has 15 residues. Deletions cut 4 bases from V and 1 base from J, with 10 bases between. Germline CDR1 is LGHDT and CDR2 is YNNKEL (reference sequence). In DNA form, the CDR3 reads TGTGCCAGCAGCCGCCTACAGGGGAACACCGGGGAGCTGTTTTTT. Translation: CASSRLQGNTGELFF.

The chain combines TRBV7-9 with TRBJ1-6; 7 nucleotides line up with TRBD1. Germline V CDR1 and CDR2: SEHNR, FQNEAQ (reference sequence). The CDR3 has 16 amino acids. J lost 7 bases, V lost 4 bases, and 10 bases had no gene match. Written as DNA, the CDR3 is TGTGCCAGCAGCTCTACCAACAGGGGATCCAATTCACCCCTCCACTTT. Protein sequence: CASSSTNRGSNSPLHF.

The chain links TRBV5-1 to TRBJ2-1, with 8 bases fitting TRBD1. Germline V gives CDR1 SGHRS, CDR2 YFSETQ. With V trimmed by 5 bases and J by 0 bases, 7 bases remained unmatched. The CDR3 runs to 16 residues. CDR3 protein: CASSTGQALSYNEQFF. CDR3 nucleotide sequence: TGCGCCAGCAGTACGGGACAGGCCCTCTCCTACAATGAGCAGTTCTTC.

The V call is TRBV9, the J call TRBJ2-5, with D perhaps assigned TRBD1 or TRBD2 (6 bases each). Between the trimmed V and J ends, which lost 0 bases and 4 bases, there was a span of 16 bases. The CDR3 runs 16 residues. Germline values: CDR1 SGDLS, CDR2 YYNGEE. The CDR3 is CASSVARGDQGETQYF. CDR3 nucleotides: TGTGCCAGCAGCGTAGCGAGGGGGGATCAAGGAGAGACCCAGTACTTC.

This clone occurred once. The J gene is TRBJ1-5, the V gene TRBV9; D remains ambiguous. Trimming shortened V by 3 bases and J by 0 bases, and 10 bases separated the two germline ends. The CDR3 loop spans 15 amino acids. CDR1 is SGDLS, CDR2 YYNGEE, per germline. The CDR3 sequence: CASSDGRISNQPQHF. The DNA of the CDR3 is TGTGCCAGCAGCGACGGACGGATTAGCAATCAGCCCCAGCATTTT.

J is TRBJ2-5 and V is TRBV5-8; TRBD2 might be the D (6 bases). Germline CDR1 reads SGHTS; CDR2 reads YDEGEE. The V end was cut by 6 bases, the J end by 1 base, with 16 bases between. CDR3 size: 15 residues. CDR3 sequence: CASTRDQGLQETQYF. Written as DNA, the CDR3 is TGTGCCAGCACGCGGGACCAAGGTCTCCAAGAGACCCAGTACTTC.

The CDR3 nucleotides read TGTGCCAGCAGCTCCCGGGACAGCCCTTCTCCTATCTACGAGCAGTACTTC. Translating gives CASSSRDSPSPIYEQYF. This rearrangement joins TRBV13 to TRBJ2-7; 7 bases are shared with TRBD1. This CDR3 region has 17 residues. The ends lost 4 bases at V and 3 bases at J; junction bases unmatched: 15. Per germline, CDR1 PRHDT and CDR2 FYEKMQ (reference sequence).

This chain connects TRBV19 to TRBJ2-3, with D maybe TRBD1 (5 bases). V lost 7 bases and J 0 bases, leaving 14 bases between the germline ends. The CDR3 contains 15 residues. The germline CDR1 and CDR2 sequences are LNHDA and SQIVND (reference sequence). Here the CDR3 reads CASKAFGASTDTQYF. The CDR3 bases are TGTGCCAGTAAGGCCTTTGGGGCTAGCACAGATACGCAGTATTTT.

This chain connects TRBV5-1 to TRBJ2-7, with a tentative D call TRBD2 (5 bases). The CDR3 runs 13 residues. CDR1 is SGHRS and CDR2 is YFSETQ in the germline V gene. Trimming cost V 2 bases and J 4 bases, with 10 bases left between them. CDR3 in amino acids: CASSFRAGYEQYF. The CDR3 nucleotides read TGCGCCAGCAGCTTCCGGGCGGGTTACGAGCAGTACTTC.

In its sample, this clone was seen a few times. The rearrangement joins TRBV6-5 to TRBJ1-6; D is undetermined. The V gene lost 6 bases and the J gene lost 5 bases, with 14 bases spanning the gap. The CDR3 has 15 residues. Germline CDR1 is MNHEY and CDR2 is SVGAGI. The CDR3: CASRPDMKNNSPLHF. In nucleotides, the CDR3 is TGTGCCAGCAGACCCGACATGAAAAATAATTCACCCCTCCACTTT.

The chain carries TRBV5-1 and TRBJ1-4; 7 bases line up with TRBD1. Germline V lookup: CDR1 SGHRS, CDR2 YFSETQ. V shed 0 bases and J 8 bases; nucleotides not matched to a gene: 10. CDR3 size: 16 residues. The CDR3 DNA reads as TGCGCCAGCAGCTTGGGGAGAGGGGGCGAGGAAGAAAAACTGTTTTTT. Protein product: CASSLGRGGEEEKLFF.

This clone has a single count. The rearrangement links TRBV28 to TRBJ2-7, with TRBD1 identical over 9 bases. The CDR3 consists of 13 residues. Germline assignment: CDR1 MDHEN and CDR2 SYDVKM. With 7 bases clipped from V and 5 bases from J, the junction kept 6 bases outside the gene matches. The DNA of the CDR3 is TGTGCCAGCATAGGACAGGGGATCCACGAGCAGTACTTC. Translated: CASIGQGIHEQYF.

The chain carries TRBV27 and TRBJ1-4; 7 positions match TRBD1. The ends lost 9 bases at V and 7 bases at J; junction bases unmatched: 8. This CDR3 contains 13 residues. Germline CDR1 reads MNHEY; CDR2 reads SMNVEV (reference sequence). DNA for the CDR3: TGTGCCAGTCGAAAACAGGGGTCTGAAAAACTGTTTTTT. Translation gives CASRKQGSEKLFF.

The V call is TRBV29-1, the J call TRBJ1-2, with 12 bases fitting TRBD1. V shed 6 bases, J shed 4 bases, and the junction held 9 bases outside the gene matches. Germline values: CDR1 SQVTM, CDR2 ANQGSEA. The CDR3 has 15 residues. The CDR3 here is CSVNRDRGLGYGYTF. CDR3 DNA: TGCAGCGTCAATCGGGACAGGGGGCTTGGCTATGGCTACACCTTC.

This clone appeared a single time. The germline gene is not matched at one end of the junction; a read error may be the cause. This rearrangement joins TRBV7-7 to TRBJ2-5, with 8 bases fitting TRBD2. The CDR3 extends over 15 amino acids. Germline values: CDR1 SSHAT, CDR2 FNYEAQ (reference sequence). The CDR3 DNA follows: TGTGCTAGCAGCTTCGGGGTAGCGGGGCAAGAGACCCAGTACTTC. Residues: CASSFGVAGQETQYF.

The chain recombines TRBV14 with TRBJ2-2; 11 bases map to TRBD2. V was clipped by 4 bases and J by 7 bases; unmatched bases: 5. The CDR3 runs 15 residues. Germline V gives CDR1 SGHDN, CDR2 FVKESK. The CDR3 coding sequence is TGTGCCAGCAGCCGTTTGACTAGCGGGGTCGGGGAGCTGTTTTTT. It codes for CASSRLTSGVGELFF. Full variable domain (remainder filled in from reference TRBV14 and TRBJ2-2): EAGVTQFPSHSVIEKGQTVTLRCDPISGHDNLYWYRRVMGKEIKFLLHFVKESKQDESGMPNNRFLAERTGGTYSTLKVQPAELEDSGVYFCASSRLTSGVGELFFGEGSRLTVL.

This chain uses TRBV5-1 with TRBJ2-6, with D possibly TRBD2 on 6 matching bases. The CDR3 contains 16 residues. Germline-derived CDR1 and CDR2 are SGHRS and YFSETQ. V shed 6 bases and J shed 0 bases, with 13 bases lying between them. CDR3: CASTVGDSSGANVLTF. The CDR3 DNA reads as TGCGCCAGCACCGTAGGGGACTCCTCTGGGGCCAACGTCCTGACTTTC. Variable domain in full (rest from reference TRBV5-1 and TRBJ2-6): KAGVTQTPRYLIKTRGQQVTLSCSPISGHRSVSWYQQTPGQGLQFLFEYFSETQRNKGNFPGRFSGRQFSNSRSEMNVSTLELGDSALYLCASTVGDSSGANVLTFGAGSRLTVL.

The chain recombines TRBV2 with TRBJ1-2, with TRBD1 matching over 8 bases. CDR3 size: 13 residues. V was clipped by 1 base and J by 6 bases; unmatched bases: 1. CDR1 and CDR2 from the germline V gene are SNHLY and FYNNEI. Here the CDR3 DNA reads TGTGCCAGCAGTGAAGACAGGGGGGATGGCTACACCTTC. Translating it yields CASSEDRGDGYTF.

The chain joins TRBV19 to TRBJ2-1, with 13 bases that match TRBD2. Germline CDR1 and CDR2: LNHDA and SQIVND (reference sequence). The CDR3 runs 17 residues. Germline trimming cut 10 bases from V and 4 bases from J; bases unmatched to any gene: 13. CDR3 coding DNA: TGTGCCACCAAATCCGGTGGACTAGCGGGGGTTTACAATGAGCAGTTCTTC. Translation: CATKSGGLAGVYNEQFF.